Below, 10 T cell receptor beta chains from the same sample are listed, as sequenced in a study of T cells in Graves' hyperthyroidism and ophthalmopathy. Amplified regions were TCR beta CDR3 sequences from RNA transcripts. Initially, a first-round RT-PCR of the TCR CDR3 employed the HTBI primer set. TCRdb ran MiXCR on the multiplex PCR reads and lists one entry per CDR3 protein. This sample has approximately 690,000 distinct CDR3 sequences; about 14% occur once, and the top ten carry around 13%. Input material: blood. These receptor sequences come from a woman in her forties or fifties with Graves' ophthalmopathy.

The chain links TRBV5-5 to TRBJ1-4; possibly TRBD1 for D (6 bases). Germline V gene lookup returns CDR1 SGHKS and CDR2 YYEKEE (reference sequence). V lost 4 bases to trimming and J lost 7 bases, with 17 bases between them. CDR3 length: 15 residues. CDR3 DNA sequence: TGTGCCAGCAGCAAAGGGGGGGAAGTGAGTGAAAAACTGTTTTTT. This gives the protein CASSKGGEVSEKLFF. Full variable domain (rest looked up from reference TRBV5-5 and TRBJ1-4): DAGVTQSPTHLIKTRGQQVTLRCSPISGHKSVSWYQQVLGQGPQFIFQYYEKEERGRGNFPDRFSARQFPNYSSELNVNALLLGDSALYLCASSKGGEVSEKLFFGSGTQLSVL.

This clonotype was counted many times. The V and J genes are TRBV19 and TRBJ1-6; weak D call: TRBD1 (5 bases). Germline V CDR1 and CDR2: LNHDA, SQIVND (reference sequence). This CDR3 has 12 amino acids. Trimming took 3 bases from V and 11 from J, leaving 8 bases between them. CDR3 bases: TGTGCCAGTAGTATGATGGGGGCACCCCTCCACTTT. This codes for CASSMMGAPLHF.

Ten or more counts support this clonotype. This chain links TRBV28 with TRBJ1-1, with D tentatively TRBD1 (6 bases). Deletions cut 6 bases from V and 8 bases from J, with 16 bases between. Germline lookup yields CDR1 MDHEN and CDR2 SYDVKM. The CDR3 is 13 residues long. The CDR3 DNA is TGTGCCAGCAGCCTCGGACAGATCAAAGAAGCTTTCTTT. It yields the protein CASSLGQIKEAFF.

This clonotype was recorded at least ten times. The rearrangement joins TRBV6-1 to TRBJ2-1, with 7 bases lining up with TRBD2. This CDR3 region has 13 residues. With 6 bases clipped from V and 2 bases from J, the junction kept 1 base outside the gene matches. CDR1 MNHNS and CDR2 SASEGT come from the germline V gene. CDR3 sequence (DNA): TGTGCCAGCAGGGGGACTACCTACAATGAGCAGTTCTTC. Its protein is CASRGTTYNEQFF.

This clonotype has only a few counts. The chain combines TRBV30 with TRBJ1-1; D uncertain. The germline V gene encodes CDR1 GTSNPN and CDR2 SVGIG (reference sequence). The CDR3 contains 13 residues. Trimming stripped 0 bases from V and 1 base from J, with 6 bases between. The CDR3 DNA reads TGTGCCTGGAGTGTTCTGGGGAACACTGAAGCTTTCTTT. Encoded protein: CAWSVLGNTEAFF.

CDR3 sequence: CASSFRVTKNIQYF. The CDR3 DNA follows: TGTGCCAGCAGTTTCCGGGTAACCAAAAACATTCAGTACTTC. V and J are TRBV6-2 or TRBV6-3 and TRBJ2-4; D is ambiguous. CDR3 size: 14 residues. Trimming took off 4 bases at V and 2 bases at J, with 9 bases between the two ends. Germline values: CDR1 MNHEY, CDR2 SVGEGT.

This clonotype was found many times. The V and J genes are TRBV27 and TRBJ2-7; perhaps TRBD2 as D (6 bases). The CDR3 is made up of 14 amino acids. V shed 2 bases and J shed 5 bases, with 13 bases lying between them. Germline lookup yields CDR1 MNHEY and CDR2 SMNVEV (reference sequence). In DNA, the CDR3 is TGTGCCAGCAGTTTACGGGATTGGGGGGACGAGCAGTACTTC. Translating it yields CASSLRDWGDEQYF.

The V and J genes are TRBV25-1 and TRBJ2-7; TRBD1 or TRBD2 may be the D gene (5 bases each). The V gene lost 6 bases and the J gene lost 4 bases, with 16 bases spanning the gap. The germline V gene has CDR1 MGHDK and CDR2 SYGVNS. The CDR3 spans 14 residues. The DNA for the CDR3 is TGTGCCAGCAGGGGCCCGGGGCTACGGTACGAGCAGTACTTC. Translating gives CASRGPGLRYEQYF.

This clonotype was counted many times. The genes are TRBV3-2 and TRBJ1-1; the table's D gene call, TRBD1, was not cross checked with the DNA. TRBV3-2 is described as a pseudogene. The CDR3 is 16 amino acids. The CDR3 DNA is TGTGCCAGCAGCCAATCTCCGGGACGGGCGAACACTGAAGCTTTCTTT. Translation: CASSQSPGRANTEAFF.

This sequence joins TRBV6-2 or TRBV6-3 and TRBJ2-7; TRBD1 matches 7 bases. CDR1 and CDR2 (germline): MNHEY, SVGEGT. There are 16 residues in the CDR3. The trim removed 6 bases at V and 4 bases at J, leaving 15 bases unmatched. Here the CDR3 reads CASRSDATGINYEQYF. In DNA form, the CDR3 reads TGTGCCAGCAGATCCGACGCGACAGGGATAAATTACGAGCAGTACTTC.